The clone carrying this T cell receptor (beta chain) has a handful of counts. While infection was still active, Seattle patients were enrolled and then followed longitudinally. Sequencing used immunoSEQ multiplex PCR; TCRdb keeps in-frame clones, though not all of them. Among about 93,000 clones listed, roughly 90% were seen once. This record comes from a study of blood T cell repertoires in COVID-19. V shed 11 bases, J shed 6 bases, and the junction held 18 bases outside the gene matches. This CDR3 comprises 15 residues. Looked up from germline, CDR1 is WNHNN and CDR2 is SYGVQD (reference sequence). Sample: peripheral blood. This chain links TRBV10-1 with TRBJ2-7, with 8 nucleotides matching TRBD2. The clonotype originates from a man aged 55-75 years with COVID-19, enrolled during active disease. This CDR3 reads CASADGPGLEAEQYF. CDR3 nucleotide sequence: TGCGCCTCTGCTGACGGGCCGGGACTAGAGGCCGAGCAGTACTTC.